The present entry profiles one T cell receptor beta chain with its context. Sequencing used immunoSEQ multiplex PCR; TCRdb keeps in-frame clones, though not all of them. This table has almost 90,000 clones, roughly 94% appearing once. The data originate from a study of technical replicates of blood from a handful of donors. Between the trimmed V and J ends, which lost 7 bases and 4 bases, there was a span of 13 bases. Germline assignment: CDR1 MDHEN and CDR2 SYDVKM. There are 14 residues in the CDR3. V usage is TRBV28 and J usage is TRBJ2-2; D is unclear. The sample consisted of T cells isolated from PBMCs. The clonotype originates from a human donor in good health. The CDR3 nucleotides are TGTGCCAGCAAGGAGCGCCTCGTCACCGGGGAGCTGTTTTTT. Encoded protein: CASKERLVTGELFF. Filled out from reference TRBV28 and TRBJ2-2, the complete variable domain reads DVKVTQSSRYLVKRTGEKVFLECVQDMDHENMFWYRQDPGLGLRLIYFSYDVKMKEKGDIPEGYSVSREKKERFSLILESASTNQTSMYLCASKERLVTGELFFGEGSRLTVL.